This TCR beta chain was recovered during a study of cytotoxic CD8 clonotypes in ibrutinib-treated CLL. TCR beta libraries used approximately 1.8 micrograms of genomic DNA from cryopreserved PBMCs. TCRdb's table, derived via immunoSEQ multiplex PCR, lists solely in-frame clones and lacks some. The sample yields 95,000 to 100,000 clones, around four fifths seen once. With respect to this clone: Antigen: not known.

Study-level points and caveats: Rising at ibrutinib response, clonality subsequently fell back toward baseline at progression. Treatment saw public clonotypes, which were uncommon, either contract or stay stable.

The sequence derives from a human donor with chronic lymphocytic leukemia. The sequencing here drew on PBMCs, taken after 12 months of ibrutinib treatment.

The DNA of the CDR3 is TGTGCCAGTACGTGGAGGGGGGATCAGCCCCAGCATTTT. It yields the protein CASTWRGDQPQHF. The V call is TRBV19, the J call TRBJ1-5, with D perhaps TRBD1 (6 bases). Per the germline V gene, CDR1 is LNHDA and CDR2 is SQIVND (reference sequence). The CDR3 loop spans 13 amino acids. The germline V and J ends were trimmed by 7 bases and 5 bases, with 12 bases remaining between them. The variable domain in full, with the rest retrieved from reference TRBV19 and TRBJ1-5, is DGGITQSPKYLFRKEGQNVTLSCEQNLNHDAMYWYRQDPGQGLRLIYYSQIVNDFQKGDIAEGYSVSREKKESFPLTVTSAQKNPTAFYLCASTWRGDQPQHFGDGTRLSIL.